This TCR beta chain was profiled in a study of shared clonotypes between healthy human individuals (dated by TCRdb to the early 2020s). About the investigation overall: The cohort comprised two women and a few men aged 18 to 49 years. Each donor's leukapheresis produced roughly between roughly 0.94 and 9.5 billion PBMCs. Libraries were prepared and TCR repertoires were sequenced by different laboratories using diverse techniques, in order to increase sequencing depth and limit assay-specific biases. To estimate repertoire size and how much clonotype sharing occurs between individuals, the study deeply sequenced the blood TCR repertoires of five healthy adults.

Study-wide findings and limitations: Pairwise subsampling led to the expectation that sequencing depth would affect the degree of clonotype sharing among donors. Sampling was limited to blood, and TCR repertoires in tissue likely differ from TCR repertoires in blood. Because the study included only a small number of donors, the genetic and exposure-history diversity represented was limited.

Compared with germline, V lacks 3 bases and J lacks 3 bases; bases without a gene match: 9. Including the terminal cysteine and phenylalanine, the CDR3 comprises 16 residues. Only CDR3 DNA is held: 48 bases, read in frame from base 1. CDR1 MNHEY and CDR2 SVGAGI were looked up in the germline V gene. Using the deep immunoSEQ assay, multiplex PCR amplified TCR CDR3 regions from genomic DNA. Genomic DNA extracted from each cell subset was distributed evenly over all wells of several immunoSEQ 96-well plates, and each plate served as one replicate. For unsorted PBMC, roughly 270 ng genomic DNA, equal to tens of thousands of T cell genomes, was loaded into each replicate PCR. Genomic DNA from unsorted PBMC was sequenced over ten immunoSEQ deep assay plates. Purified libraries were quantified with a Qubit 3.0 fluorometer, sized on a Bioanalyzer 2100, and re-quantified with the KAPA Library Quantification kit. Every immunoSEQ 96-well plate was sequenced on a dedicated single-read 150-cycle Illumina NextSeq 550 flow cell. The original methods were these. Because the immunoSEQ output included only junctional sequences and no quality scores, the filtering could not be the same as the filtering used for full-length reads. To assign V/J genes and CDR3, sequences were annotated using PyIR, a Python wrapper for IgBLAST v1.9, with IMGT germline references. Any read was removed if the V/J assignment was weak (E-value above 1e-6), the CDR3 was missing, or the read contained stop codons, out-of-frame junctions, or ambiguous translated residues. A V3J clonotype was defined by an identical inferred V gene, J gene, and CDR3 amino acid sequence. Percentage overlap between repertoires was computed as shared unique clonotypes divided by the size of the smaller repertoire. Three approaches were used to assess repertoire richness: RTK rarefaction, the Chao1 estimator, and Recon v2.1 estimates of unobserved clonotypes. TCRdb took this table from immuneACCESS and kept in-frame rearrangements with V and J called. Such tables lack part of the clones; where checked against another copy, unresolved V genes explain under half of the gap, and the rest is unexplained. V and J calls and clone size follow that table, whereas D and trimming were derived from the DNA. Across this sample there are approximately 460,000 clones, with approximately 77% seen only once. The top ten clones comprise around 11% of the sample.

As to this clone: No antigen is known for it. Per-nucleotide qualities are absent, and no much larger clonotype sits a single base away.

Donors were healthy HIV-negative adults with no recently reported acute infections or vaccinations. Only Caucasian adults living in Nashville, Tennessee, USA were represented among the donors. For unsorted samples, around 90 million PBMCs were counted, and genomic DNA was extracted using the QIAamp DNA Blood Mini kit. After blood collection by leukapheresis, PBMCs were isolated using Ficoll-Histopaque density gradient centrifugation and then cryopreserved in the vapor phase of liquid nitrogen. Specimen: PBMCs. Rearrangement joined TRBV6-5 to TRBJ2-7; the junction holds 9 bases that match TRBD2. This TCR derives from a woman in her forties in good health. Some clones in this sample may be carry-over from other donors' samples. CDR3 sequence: CASSYGLGTSIYEQYF. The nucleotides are TGTGCCAGCAGTTATGGTCTGGGGACTAGCATCTACGAGCAGTACTTC.